One sample yielded the 19 T cell receptor beta chains listed below, sequenced in a study of blood T cells in healthy people across ages. Next came a second PCR, run for roughly 6 to 11 cycles, which used a sample-barcoded 5' primer along with a J-beta primer mix. TCRdb reprocessed the 5' RACE reads via MiXCR and lists one record per CDR3 protein. The sample has fewer than 2 million distinct CDR3 sequences, about two fifths seen once. Input material: blood. Receptors originate from a human donor in good health.

This chain connects TRBV25-1 to TRBJ1-2, with D uncertain. Deletions cut 4 bases from V and 7 bases from J, with 13 bases between. Germline V lookup: CDR1 MGHDK, CDR2 SYGVNS. CDR3 length: 13 residues. The CDR3 sequence: CASSANGPGGYTF. As DNA, the CDR3 is TGTGCCAGCAGTGCAAACGGGCCGGGTGGCTACACCTTC.

The rearrangement uses TRBV12-3 or TRBV12-4 and TRBJ2-1; D is undetermined. TRBJ2-7 matches the DNA end more closely, so the J call is doubtful. CDR3 length: 12 residues. Here the CDR3 DNA reads TGTGCCAGCAGTTTCTGGATATCTGAGCAGTACTTC. It codes for CASSFWISEQYF.

This clonotype appeared a few times. The chain joins TRBV6-2 or TRBV6-3 to TRBJ2-7; 7 bases line up with TRBD2. This CDR3 has 12 residues. Germline-derived CDR1 and CDR2 are MNHEY and SVGEGT. V lost 5 bases to trimming and J lost 6 bases; unmatched junction nucleotides: 4. The CDR3 sequence is CASSQSGGEQYF. Here the CDR3 DNA reads TGTGCCAGCAGTCAATCGGGGGGCGAGCAGTACTTC.

This clonotype was observed once. The V gene is TRBV2, the J gene TRBJ1-6; D is ambiguous. V lost 2 bases to trimming and J lost 8 bases, with 4 bases between them. Germline V CDR1 and CDR2: SNHLY, FYNNEI. The CDR3 runs to 12 residues. The CDR3 bases are TGTGCCAGCAGTGAACCTGATTCACCCCTCCACTTT. This translates into CASSEPDSPLHF.

This clonotype was recorded only once. The rearrangement uses TRBV2 and TRBJ2-1; D is uncertain. The V end lost 2 bases, the J end lost 4 bases, and 12 bases lay between the germline ends. This CDR3 has 15 residues. Germline V gives CDR1 SNHLY, CDR2 FYNNEI. CDR3 in amino acids: CASSEFGQLYNEQFF. DNA of the CDR3: TGTGCCAGCAGTGAATTCGGCCAATTATACAATGAGCAGTTCTTC.

Only a few counts were recorded for this clonotype. The chain employs TRBV7-2 and TRBJ2-7, with a possible D match to TRBD2 (7 bases). CDR3 length: 15 amino acids. The germline V gene has CDR1 SGHTA and CDR2 FQGNSA. The germline V and J ends were trimmed by 1 base and 1 base, with 11 bases remaining between them. CDR3 nucleotides: TGTGCCAGCAGCTTAGGGGGGGGGCAGTCCTACGAGCAGTACTTC. Translation: CASSLGGGQSYEQYF. The full variable domain, in which reference TRBV7-2 and TRBJ2-7 provide the parts outside the CDR3, is GAGVSQSPSNKVTEKGKDVELRCDPISGHTALYWYRQSLGQGLEFLIYFQGNSAPDKSGLPSDRFSAERTGGSVSTLTIQRTQQEDSAVYLCASSLGGGQSYEQYFGPGTRLTVT.

This clonotype has just one count. This chain connects TRBV20-1 to TRBJ2-7, with 11 nucleotides matching TRBD1. After removal of 6 bases from V and 4 bases from J, the junction contained 8 bases not matched to a gene. Germline V gene lookup returns CDR1 DFQATT and CDR2 SNEGSKA (reference sequence). The CDR3 is made up of 14 amino acids. The CDR3 sequence: CSAPLGQGAYEQYF. CDR3 coding DNA: TGCAGTGCGCCCTTAGGACAGGGGGCTTACGAGCAGTACTTC.

This clonotype was seen ten or more times. This chain uses TRBV6-6 with TRBJ2-7; D perhaps matches TRBD2 (6 bases). Between the trimmed V and J ends, which lost 4 bases and 4 bases, there was a span of 11 bases. This CDR3 has 13 residues. The germline V gene has CDR1 MNHNY and CDR2 SVGAGI (reference sequence). This CDR3 is CASSSWDSYEQYF. The CDR3 bases are TGTGCCAGCAGTTCCTGGGACTCGTACGAGCAGTACTTC.

The chain recombines TRBV20-1 with TRBJ2-5, with 11 positions matching TRBD1. V shed 3 bases, J shed 11 bases, and the junction held 17 bases outside the gene matches. This CDR3 has 16 residues. The germline V gene encodes CDR1 DFQATT and CDR2 SNEGSKA (reference sequence). The CDR3 DNA reads TGCAGTGCTAGCTCGTCGGGGACAGGGGGTGCCTACGGGCAGTACTTC. Its translation is CSASSSGTGGAYGQYF.

J is TRBJ2-7 and V is TRBV28, with TRBD1 as a possible D gene (5 bases). The length of the CDR3 is 14 residues. Germline values: CDR1 MDHEN, CDR2 SYDVKM. V lost 7 bases to trimming and J lost 0 bases, with 13 bases between them. The CDR3 reads CASKNRPSSYEQYF. CDR3 DNA: TGTGCCAGCAAGAACAGGCCAAGCTCCTACGAGCAGTACTTC.

There are a few counts of this clonotype. V gene TRBV27 combines with J gene TRBJ2-5; the D is unclear. The V and J ends lost 6 bases and 5 bases respectively, with 16 bases between them. The CDR3 covers 14 residues. Germline V gene sequence: CDR1 MNHEY, CDR2 SMNVEV (reference sequence). DNA of the CDR3: TGTGCCAGCAGACAAGATCCAAGGGATGAGACCCAGTACTTC. Its translation is CASRQDPRDETQYF.

The rearrangement uses TRBV4-1 and TRBJ1-6; the D gene is possibly TRBD1 (6 bases). Trimming cost V 1 base and J 8 bases, with 12 bases left between them. The CDR3 totals 15 residues. CDR1 is MGHRA and CDR2 is YSYEKL in the germline V gene. The CDR3 sequence is CASSQADRLDSPLHF. In nucleotides, the CDR3 is TGCGCCAGCAGCCAAGCGGACAGACTTGATTCACCCCTCCACTTT.

This clonotype has just one count. V and J are TRBV28 and TRBJ1-5, with D tentatively TRBD1 (6 bases). Germline CDR1 is MDHEN and CDR2 is SYDVKM. There are 14 residues in the CDR3. V was pared by 6 bases and J by 5 bases, with 14 bases between. Written as DNA, the CDR3 is TGTGCCAGCAGCTCCGGGACACTCCATCAGCCCCAGCATTTT. As protein: CASSSGTLHQPQHF.

A few counts support this clonotype. V and J are TRBV2 and TRBJ2-3, with a weak D call TRBD2 (5 bases). The CDR3 has 15 residues. V lost 3 bases to trimming and J lost 0 bases, with 10 bases between them. Germline CDR1 is SNHLY and CDR2 is FYNNEI. For the CDR3, the DNA is TGTGCCAGCAGTGAGAGGCTAGCCAGCACAGATACGCAGTATTTT. It encodes CASSERLASTDTQYF.

CDR3 protein: CASSQGHGEQFF. The CDR3 DNA follows: TGTGCCAGCAGCCAGGGCCACGGGGAGCAGTTCTTC. V usage is TRBV3-1 and J usage is TRBJ2-1; D ambiguous. Trimming shortened V by 3 bases and J by 10 bases, and 10 bases separated the two germline ends. This CDR3 is built from 12 residues. Germline CDR1 LGHDT, CDR2 YNNKEL (reference sequence).

The chain recombines TRBV27 with TRBJ1-6; D may be TRBD1 (5 bases). Per germline, CDR1 MNHEY and CDR2 SMNVEV (reference sequence). There are 13 residues in the CDR3. The ends were cut back, 7 bases at V and 7 bases at J, with 11 bases in the middle. This chain's CDR3 is CASTGGWNSPLHF. The DNA for the CDR3 is TGTGCCAGCACGGGGGGGTGGAATTCACCCCTCCACTTT.

With respect to this clonotype: At one end, the junction sequence differs from germline, possibly due to a read error. The V call is TRBV27, the J call TRBJ1-4; D is uncertain. The CDR3 consists of 15 residues. The V gene's germline CDR1 is MNHEY and CDR2 SMNVEV (reference sequence). The CDR3 here is CASSSSVIHNEELFF. The CDR3 bases are TGTGCCAGCAGTTCCTCAGTAATACATAATGAAGAACTGTTTTTT.

J is TRBJ2-3 and V is TRBV29-1; D might be TRBD1 or TRBD2, each matching 5 bases. The CDR3 has 13 residues. The V gene's germline CDR1 is SQVTM and CDR2 ANQGSEA. V was pared by 5 bases and J by 4 bases, with 13 bases between. The CDR3 loop reads CSVRSGAADTQYF. The CDR3 DNA sequence: TGCAGCGTTCGGTCCGGGGCAGCAGATACGCAGTATTTT.

The chain joins TRBV28 to TRBJ2-4; the D gene is possibly TRBD2 (7 bases). The DNA matches TRBJ2-7 better at its end, which makes the J call doubtful. In germline, CDR1 is MDHEN, CDR2 SYDVKM. This CDR3 spans 14 amino acids. CDR3 amino acids: CASSFSLRGLEQYF. The CDR3 DNA follows: TGTGCCAGCAGTTTCAGCTTGCGGGGGCTCGAGCAGTACTTC.